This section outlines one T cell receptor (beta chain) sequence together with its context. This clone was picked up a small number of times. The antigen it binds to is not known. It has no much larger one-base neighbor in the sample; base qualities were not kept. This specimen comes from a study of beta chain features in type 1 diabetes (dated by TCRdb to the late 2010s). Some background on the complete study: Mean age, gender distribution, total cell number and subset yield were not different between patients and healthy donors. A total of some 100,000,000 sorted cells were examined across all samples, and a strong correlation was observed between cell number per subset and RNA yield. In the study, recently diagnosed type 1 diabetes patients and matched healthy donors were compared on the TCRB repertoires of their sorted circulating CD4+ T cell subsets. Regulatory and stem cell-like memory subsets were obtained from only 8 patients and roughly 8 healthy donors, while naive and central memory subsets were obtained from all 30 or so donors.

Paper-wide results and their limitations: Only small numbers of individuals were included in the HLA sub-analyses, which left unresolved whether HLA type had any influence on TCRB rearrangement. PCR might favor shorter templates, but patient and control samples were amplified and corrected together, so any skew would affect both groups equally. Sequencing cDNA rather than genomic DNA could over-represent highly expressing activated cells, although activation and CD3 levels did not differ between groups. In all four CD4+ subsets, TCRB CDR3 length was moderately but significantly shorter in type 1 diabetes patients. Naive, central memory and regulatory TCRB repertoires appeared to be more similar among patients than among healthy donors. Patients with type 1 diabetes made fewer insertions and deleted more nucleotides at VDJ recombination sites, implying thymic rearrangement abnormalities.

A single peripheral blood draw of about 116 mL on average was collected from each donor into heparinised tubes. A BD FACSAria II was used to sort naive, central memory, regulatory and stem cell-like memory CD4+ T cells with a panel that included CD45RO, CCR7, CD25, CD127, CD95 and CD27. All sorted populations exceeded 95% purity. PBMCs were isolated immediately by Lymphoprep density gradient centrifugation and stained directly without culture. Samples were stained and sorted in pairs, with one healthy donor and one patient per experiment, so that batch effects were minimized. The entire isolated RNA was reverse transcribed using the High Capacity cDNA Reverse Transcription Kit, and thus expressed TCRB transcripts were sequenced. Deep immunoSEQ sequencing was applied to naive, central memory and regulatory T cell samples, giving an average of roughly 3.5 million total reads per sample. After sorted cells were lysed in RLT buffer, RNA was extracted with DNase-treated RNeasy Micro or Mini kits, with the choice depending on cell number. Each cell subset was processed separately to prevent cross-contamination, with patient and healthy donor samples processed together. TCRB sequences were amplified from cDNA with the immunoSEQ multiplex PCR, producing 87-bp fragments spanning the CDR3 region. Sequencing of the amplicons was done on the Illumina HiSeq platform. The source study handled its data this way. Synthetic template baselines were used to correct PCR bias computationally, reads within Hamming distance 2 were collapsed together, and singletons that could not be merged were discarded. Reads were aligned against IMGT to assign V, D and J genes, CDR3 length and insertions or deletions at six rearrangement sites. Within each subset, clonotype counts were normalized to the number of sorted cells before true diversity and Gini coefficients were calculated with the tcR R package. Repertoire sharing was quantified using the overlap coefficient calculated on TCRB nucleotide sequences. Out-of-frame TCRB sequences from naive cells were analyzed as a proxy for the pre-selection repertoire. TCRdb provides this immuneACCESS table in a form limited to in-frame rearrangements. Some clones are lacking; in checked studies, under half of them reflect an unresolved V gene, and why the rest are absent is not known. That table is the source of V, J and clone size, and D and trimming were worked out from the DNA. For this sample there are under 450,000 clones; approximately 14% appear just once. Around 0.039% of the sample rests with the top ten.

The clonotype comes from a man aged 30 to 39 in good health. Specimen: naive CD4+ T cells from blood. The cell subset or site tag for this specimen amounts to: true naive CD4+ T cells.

The bases read TGCAGTGCTAGGACAGGCGGGGAGCTGTTTTTT. Its translation is CSARTGGELFF. This chain joins TRBV20-1 to TRBJ2-2, with TRBD1 perhaps the D gene, on 6 matching bases. The germline V gene (reference sequence) gives CDR1 as DFQATT and CDR2 as SNEGSKA. The CDR3 goes from the cysteine to the phenylalanine over 11 residues. Only the CDR3 DNA stays, 33 bases, in frame from base 1. Cut back by 3 bases and 7 bases, the V and J ends lie 6 bases apart.